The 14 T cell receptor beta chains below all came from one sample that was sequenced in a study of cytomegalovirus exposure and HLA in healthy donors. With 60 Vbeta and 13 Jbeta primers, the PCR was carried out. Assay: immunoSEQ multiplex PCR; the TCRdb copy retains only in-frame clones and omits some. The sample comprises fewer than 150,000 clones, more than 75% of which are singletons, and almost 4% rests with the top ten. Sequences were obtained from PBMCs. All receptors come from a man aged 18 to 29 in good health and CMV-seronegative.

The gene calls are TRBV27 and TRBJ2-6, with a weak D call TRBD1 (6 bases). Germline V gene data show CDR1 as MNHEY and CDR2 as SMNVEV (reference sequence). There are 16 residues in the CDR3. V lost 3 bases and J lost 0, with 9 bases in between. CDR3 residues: CASSFQGFSGANVLTF. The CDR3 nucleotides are TGTGCCAGCAGTTTCCAGGGGTTCTCTGGGGCCAACGTCCTGACTTTC.

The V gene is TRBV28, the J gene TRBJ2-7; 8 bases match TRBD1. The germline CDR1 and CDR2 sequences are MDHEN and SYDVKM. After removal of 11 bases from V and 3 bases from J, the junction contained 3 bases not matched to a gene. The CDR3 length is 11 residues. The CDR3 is CAVTGGYEQYF. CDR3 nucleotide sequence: TGTGCCGTTACAGGGGGCTACGAGCAGTACTTC. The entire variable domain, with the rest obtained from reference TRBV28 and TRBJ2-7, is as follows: DVKVTQSSRYLVKRTGEKVFLECVQDMDHENMFWYRQDPGLGLRLIYFSYDVKMKEKGDIPEGYSVSREKKERFSLILESASTNQTSMYLCAVTGGYEQYFGPGTRLTVT.

The CDR3 here is CAWMAGAFSPLHF. The CDR3 nucleotides read TGTGCCTGGATGGCGGGCGCTTTTTCACCCCTCCACTTT. The rearrangement links TRBV30 to TRBJ1-6; unclear D gene. Trimming cost V 4 bases and J 9 bases, with 13 bases left between them. Per germline, CDR1 GTSNPN and CDR2 SVGIG (reference sequence). CDR3 length equals 13 residues.

The DNA for the CDR3 is TGTGCCAGCAGCGAGGGGTTGGTTGGTTCAGGCACAGATACGCAGTATTTT. Translated: CASSEGLVGSGTDTQYF. This rearrangement joins TRBV9 to TRBJ2-3; tentative D call: TRBD1 (5 bases). CDR1 and CDR2 from the germline V gene are SGDLS and YYNGEE. V lost 3 bases to trimming and J lost 1 base, with 18 bases between them. The CDR3 has 17 residues.

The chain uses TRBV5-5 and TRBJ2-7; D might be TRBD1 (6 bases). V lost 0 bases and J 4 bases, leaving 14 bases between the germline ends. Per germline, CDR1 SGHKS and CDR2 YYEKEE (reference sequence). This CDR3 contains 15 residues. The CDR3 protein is CASSLAGSGAYEQYF. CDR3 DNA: TGTGCCAGCAGCTTGGCCGGCTCAGGGGCATACGAGCAGTACTTC.

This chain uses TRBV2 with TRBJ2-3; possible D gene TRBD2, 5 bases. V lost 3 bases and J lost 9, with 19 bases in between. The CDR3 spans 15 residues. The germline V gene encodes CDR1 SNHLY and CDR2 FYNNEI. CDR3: CASSDSGLPPGTQYF. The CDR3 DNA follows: TGTGCCAGCAGTGACAGTGGGTTACCTCCGGGGACGCAGTATTTT.

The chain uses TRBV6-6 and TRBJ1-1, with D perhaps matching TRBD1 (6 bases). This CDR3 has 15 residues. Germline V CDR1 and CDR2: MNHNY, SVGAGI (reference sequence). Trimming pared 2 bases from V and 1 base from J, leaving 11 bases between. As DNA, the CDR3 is TGTGCCAGCAGTTACAACCCCAGGGGGAACACTGAAGCTTTCTTT. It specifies CASSYNPRGNTEAFF.

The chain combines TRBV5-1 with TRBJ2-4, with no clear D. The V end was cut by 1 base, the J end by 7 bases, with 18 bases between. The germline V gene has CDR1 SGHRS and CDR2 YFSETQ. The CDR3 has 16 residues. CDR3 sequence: CASSLLGSSSTNIQYF. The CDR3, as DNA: TGCGCCAGCAGCTTGCTAGGCAGCAGTTCGACGAACATTCAGTACTTC.

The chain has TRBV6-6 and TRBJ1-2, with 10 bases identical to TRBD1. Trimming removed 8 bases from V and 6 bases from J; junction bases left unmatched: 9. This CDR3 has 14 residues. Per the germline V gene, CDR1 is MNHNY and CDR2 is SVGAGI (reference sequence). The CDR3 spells CASRMTGGANGYTF. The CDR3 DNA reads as TGTGCCAGCCGAATGACAGGGGGCGCAAATGGCTACACCTTC.

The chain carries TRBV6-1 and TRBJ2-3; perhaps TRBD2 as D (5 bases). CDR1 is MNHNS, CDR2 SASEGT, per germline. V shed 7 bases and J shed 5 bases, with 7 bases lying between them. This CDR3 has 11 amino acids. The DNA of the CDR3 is TGTGCCAGCACGGACTTAGATACGCAGTATTTT. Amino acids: CASTDLDTQYF.

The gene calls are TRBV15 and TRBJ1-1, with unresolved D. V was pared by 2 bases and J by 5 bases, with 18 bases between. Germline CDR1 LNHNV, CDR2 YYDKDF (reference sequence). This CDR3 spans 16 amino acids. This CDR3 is CATSRPREGKKTEAFF. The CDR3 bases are TGTGCCACCAGCAGACCCCGGGAAGGGAAGAAGACTGAAGCTTTCTTT. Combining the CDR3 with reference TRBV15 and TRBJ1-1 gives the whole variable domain DAMVIQNPRYQVTQFGKPVTLSCSQTLNHNVMYWYQQKSSQAPKLLFHYYDKDFNNEADTPDNFQSRRPNTSFCFLDIRSPGLGDTAMYLCATSRPREGKKTEAFFGQGTRLTVV.

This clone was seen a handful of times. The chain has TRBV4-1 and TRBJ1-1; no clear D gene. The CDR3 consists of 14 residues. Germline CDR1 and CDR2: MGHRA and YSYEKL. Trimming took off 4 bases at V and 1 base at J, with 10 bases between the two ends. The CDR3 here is CASSPTTGNTEAFF. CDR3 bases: TGCGCCAGCAGCCCAACGACGGGGAACACTGAAGCTTTCTTT.

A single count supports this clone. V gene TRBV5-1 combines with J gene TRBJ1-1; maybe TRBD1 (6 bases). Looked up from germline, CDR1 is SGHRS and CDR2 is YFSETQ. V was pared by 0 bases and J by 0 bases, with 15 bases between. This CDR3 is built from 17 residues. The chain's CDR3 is CASSLGGTGFMNTEAFF. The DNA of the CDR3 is TGCGCCAGCAGCTTGGGGGGAACAGGGTTTATGAACACTGAAGCTTTCTTT. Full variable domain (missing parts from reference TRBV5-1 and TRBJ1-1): KAGVTQTPRYLIKTRGQQVTLSCSPISGHRSVSWYQQTPGQGLQFLFEYFSETQRNKGNFPGRFSGRQFSNSRSEMNVSTLELGDSALYLCASSLGGTGFMNTEAFFGQGTRLTVV.

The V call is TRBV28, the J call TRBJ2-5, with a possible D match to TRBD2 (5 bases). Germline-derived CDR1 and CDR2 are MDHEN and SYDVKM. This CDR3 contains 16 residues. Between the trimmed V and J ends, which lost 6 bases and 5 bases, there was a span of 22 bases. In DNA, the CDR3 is TGTGCCAGCAGCCCGGAGGCGAAAGAGTCGTGGGAGACCCAGTACTTC. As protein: CASSPEAKESWETQYF.